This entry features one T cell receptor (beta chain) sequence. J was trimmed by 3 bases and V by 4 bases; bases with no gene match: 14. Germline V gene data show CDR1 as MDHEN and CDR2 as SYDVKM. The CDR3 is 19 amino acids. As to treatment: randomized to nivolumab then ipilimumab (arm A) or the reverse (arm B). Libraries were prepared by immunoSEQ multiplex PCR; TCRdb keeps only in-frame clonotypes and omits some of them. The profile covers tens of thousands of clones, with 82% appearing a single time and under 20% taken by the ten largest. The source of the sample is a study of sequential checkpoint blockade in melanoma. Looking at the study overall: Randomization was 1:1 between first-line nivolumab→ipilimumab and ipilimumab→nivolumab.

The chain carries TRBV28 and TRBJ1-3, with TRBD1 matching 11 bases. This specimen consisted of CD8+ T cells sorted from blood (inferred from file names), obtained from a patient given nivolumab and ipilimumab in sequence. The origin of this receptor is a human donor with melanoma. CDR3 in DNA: TGTGCCAGCAGTTCCCCGGGACAGGGGGGTCAGCTGTTTGGAAACACCATATATTTT. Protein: CASSSPGQGGQLFGNTIYF.